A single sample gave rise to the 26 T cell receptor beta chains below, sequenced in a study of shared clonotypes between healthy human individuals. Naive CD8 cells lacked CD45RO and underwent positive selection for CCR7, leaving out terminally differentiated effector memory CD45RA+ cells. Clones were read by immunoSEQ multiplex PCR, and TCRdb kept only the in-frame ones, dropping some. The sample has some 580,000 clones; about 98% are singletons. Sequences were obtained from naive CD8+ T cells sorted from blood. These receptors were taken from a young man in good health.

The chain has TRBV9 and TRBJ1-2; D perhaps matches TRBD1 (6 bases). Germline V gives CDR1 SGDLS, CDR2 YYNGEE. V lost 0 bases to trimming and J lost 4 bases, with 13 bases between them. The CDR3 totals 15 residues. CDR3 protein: CASSVATMDSYGYTF. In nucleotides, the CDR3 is TGTGCCAGCAGCGTAGCTACCATGGACAGCTATGGCTACACCTTC.

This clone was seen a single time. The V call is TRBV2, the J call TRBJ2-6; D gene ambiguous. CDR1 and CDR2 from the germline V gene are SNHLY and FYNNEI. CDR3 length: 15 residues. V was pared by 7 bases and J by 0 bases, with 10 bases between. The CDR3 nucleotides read TGTGCCAGCACTCACCTAGGCTCTGGGGCCAACGTCCTGACTTTC. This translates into CASTHLGSGANVLTF.

As DNA, the CDR3 is TGTGCCAGCAGCTTAGATGGGATTTCTTACGAGCAGTACTTC. Translating gives CASSLDGISYEQYF. The chain recombines TRBV11-2 with TRBJ2-7; D not certain. Trimming stripped 0 bases from V and 4 bases from J, with 10 bases between. This CDR3 has 14 amino acids. Per germline, CDR1 SGHAT and CDR2 FQNNGV.

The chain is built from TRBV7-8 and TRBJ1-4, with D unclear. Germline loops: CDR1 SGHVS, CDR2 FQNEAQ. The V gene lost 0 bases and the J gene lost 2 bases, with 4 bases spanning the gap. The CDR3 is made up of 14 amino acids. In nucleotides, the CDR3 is TGTGCCAGCAGCTTAGCGGGGACTAATGAAAAACTGTTTTTT. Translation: CASSLAGTNEKLFF.

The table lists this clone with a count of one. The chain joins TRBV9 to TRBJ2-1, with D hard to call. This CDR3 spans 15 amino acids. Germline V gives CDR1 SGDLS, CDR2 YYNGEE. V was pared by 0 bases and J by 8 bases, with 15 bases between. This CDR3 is CASSVAGSGSDEQFF. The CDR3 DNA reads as TGTGCCAGCAGCGTAGCTGGGTCAGGTTCCGATGAGCAGTTCTTC.

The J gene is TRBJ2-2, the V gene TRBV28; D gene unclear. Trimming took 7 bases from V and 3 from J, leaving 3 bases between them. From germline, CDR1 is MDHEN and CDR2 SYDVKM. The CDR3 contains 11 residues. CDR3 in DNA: TGTGCCAGCACGGACACCGGGGAGCTGTTTTTT. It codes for CASTDTGELFF.

In DNA form, the CDR3 reads TGTGCCAGCAGTCGACCTCTAGGGGCAACCTACGAGCAGTACTTC. The encoded protein is CASSRPLGATYEQYF. J is TRBJ2-7 and V is TRBV28, with D possibly TRBD1 on 5 matching bases. The CDR3 spans 15 residues. Trimming took 5 bases from V and 2 from J, leaving 16 bases between them. Germline V gene lookup returns CDR1 MDHEN and CDR2 SYDVKM.

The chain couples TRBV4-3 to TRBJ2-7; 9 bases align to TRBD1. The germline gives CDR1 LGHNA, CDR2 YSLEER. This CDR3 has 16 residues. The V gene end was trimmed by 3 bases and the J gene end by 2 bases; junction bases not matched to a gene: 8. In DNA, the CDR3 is TGCGCCAGCAGCCATACCCCGGGACAGGGTGCCTACGAGCAGTACTTC. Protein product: CASSHTPGQGAYEQYF.

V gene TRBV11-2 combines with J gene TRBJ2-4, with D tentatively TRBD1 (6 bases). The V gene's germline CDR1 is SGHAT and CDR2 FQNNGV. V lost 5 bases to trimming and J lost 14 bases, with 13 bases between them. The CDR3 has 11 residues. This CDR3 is CASSAGTSKYF. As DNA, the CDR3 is TGTGCCAGCAGCGCAGGGACATCAAAGTACTTC.

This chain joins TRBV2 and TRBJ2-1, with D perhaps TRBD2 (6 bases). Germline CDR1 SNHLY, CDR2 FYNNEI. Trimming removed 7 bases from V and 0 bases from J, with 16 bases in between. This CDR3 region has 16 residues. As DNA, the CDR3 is TGTGCCAGCACCGCTAGACTAGACCTCTCCTACAATGAGCAGTTCTTC. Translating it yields CASTARLDLSYNEQFF.

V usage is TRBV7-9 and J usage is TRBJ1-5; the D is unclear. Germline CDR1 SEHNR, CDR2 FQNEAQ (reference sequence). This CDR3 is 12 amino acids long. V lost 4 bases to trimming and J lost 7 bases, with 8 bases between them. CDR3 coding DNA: TGTGCCAGCAGCTCTTTGAGCCAGCCCCAGCATTTT. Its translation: CASSSLSQPQHF.

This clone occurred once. The CDR3 region has the DNA TGTGCCAGCAGTTTACCGAATTCCCCCCGTGAGCAGTTCTTC. Protein: CASSLPNSPREQFF. This rearrangement joins TRBV27 to TRBJ2-1; D remains ambiguous. The V gene lost 2 bases and the J gene lost 9 bases, with 14 bases spanning the gap. The length of the CDR3 is 14 residues. Germline CDR1 and CDR2: MNHEY and SMNVEV (reference sequence).

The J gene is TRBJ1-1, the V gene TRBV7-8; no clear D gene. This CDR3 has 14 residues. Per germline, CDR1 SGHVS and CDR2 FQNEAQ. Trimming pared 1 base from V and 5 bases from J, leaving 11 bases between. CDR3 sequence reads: CASSLEPVSTEAFF. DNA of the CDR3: TGTGCCAGCAGCTTAGAGCCAGTCTCGACTGAAGCTTTCTTT.

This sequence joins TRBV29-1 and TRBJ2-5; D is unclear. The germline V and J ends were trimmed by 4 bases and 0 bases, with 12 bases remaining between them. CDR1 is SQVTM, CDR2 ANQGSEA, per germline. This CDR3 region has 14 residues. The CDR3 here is CSVVASVHQETQYF. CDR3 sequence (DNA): TGCAGCGTTGTAGCCTCAGTACACCAAGAGACCCAGTACTTC.

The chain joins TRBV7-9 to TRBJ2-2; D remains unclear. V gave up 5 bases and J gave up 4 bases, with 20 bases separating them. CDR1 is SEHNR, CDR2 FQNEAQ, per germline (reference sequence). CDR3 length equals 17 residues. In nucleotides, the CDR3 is TGTGCCAGCAGCCTCCCTCCCACAATGGTCGCCACCGGGGAGCTGTTTTTT. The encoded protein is CASSLPPTMVATGELFF.

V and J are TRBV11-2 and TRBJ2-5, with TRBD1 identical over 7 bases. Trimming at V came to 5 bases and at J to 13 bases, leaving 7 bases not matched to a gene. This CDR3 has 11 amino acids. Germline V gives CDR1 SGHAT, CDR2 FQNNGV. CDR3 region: CASSMDRRPYF. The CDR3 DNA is TGTGCCAGCAGCATGGACAGGCGCCCGTACTTC.

The CDR3 sequence is CASSVGDYYNEQFF. For the CDR3, the DNA is TGTGCCAGCAGCGTAGGAGACTATTACAATGAGCAGTTCTTC. The rearrangement links TRBV9 to TRBJ2-1; possible D gene TRBD2, 5 bases. In germline, CDR1 is SGDLS, CDR2 YYNGEE. Trimming pared 0 bases from V and 4 bases from J, leaving 8 bases between. This CDR3 contains 14 residues.

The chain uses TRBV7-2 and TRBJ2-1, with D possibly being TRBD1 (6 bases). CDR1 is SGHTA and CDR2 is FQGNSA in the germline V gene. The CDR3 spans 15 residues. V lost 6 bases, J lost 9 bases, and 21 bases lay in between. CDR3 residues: CASRGGILGAAEQFF. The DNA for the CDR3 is TGTGCCAGCAGGGGTGGGATATTGGGGGCGGCTGAGCAGTTCTTC.

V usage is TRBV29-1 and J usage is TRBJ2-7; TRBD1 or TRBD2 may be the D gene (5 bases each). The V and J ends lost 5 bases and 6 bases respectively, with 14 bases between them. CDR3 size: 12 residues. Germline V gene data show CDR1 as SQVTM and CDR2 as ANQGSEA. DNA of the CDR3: TGCAGCGTTCCCTCTGAGGGACCCGAGCAGTACTTC. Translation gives CSVPSEGPEQYF.

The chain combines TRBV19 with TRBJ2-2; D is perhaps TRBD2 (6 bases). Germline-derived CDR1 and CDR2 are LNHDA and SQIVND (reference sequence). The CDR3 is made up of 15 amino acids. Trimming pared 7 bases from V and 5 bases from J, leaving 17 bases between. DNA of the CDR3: TGTGCCAGTACCACTACCAGGAGGGAGACCGGGGAGCTGTTTTTT. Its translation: CASTTTRRETGELFF.

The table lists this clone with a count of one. CDR3 protein: CASSLGTSEQYF. CDR3 bases: TGTGCCAGCAGCTTAGGTACAAGCGAGCAGTACTTC. The chain combines TRBV7-9 with TRBJ2-7; D uncertain. The CDR3 is 12 residues long. V lost 1 base, J lost 6 bases, and 7 bases lay in between. The germline gives CDR1 SEHNR, CDR2 FQNEAQ (reference sequence).

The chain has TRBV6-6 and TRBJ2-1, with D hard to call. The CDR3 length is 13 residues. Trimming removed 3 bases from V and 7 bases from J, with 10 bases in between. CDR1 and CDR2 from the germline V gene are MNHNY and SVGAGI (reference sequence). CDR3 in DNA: TGTGCCAGCAGTTATGTGGGATGGAATGAGCAGTTCTTC. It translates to CASSYVGWNEQFF.

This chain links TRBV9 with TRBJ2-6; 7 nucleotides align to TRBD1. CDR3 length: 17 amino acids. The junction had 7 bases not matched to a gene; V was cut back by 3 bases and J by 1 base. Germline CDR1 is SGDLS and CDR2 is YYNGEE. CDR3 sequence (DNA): TGTGCCAGCAGCGGCCGGGACAGACTATCTGGGGCCAACGTCCTGACTTTC. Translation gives CASSGRDRLSGANVLTF.

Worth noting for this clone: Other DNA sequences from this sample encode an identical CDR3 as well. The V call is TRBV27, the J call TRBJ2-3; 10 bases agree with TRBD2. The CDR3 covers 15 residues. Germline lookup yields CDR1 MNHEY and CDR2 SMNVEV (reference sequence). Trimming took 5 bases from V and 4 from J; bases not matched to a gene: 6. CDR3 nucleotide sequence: TGTGCCAGCAGTCCGTTAGCGGGAGGCCCAGATACGCAGTATTTT. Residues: CASSPLAGGPDTQYF.

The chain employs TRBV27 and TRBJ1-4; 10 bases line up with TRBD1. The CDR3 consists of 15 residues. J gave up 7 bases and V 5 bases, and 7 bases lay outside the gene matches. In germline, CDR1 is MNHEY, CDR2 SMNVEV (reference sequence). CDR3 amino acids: CASSPIGTGAEKLFF. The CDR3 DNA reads TGTGCCAGCAGTCCAATAGGGACAGGGGCTGAAAAACTGTTTTTT.

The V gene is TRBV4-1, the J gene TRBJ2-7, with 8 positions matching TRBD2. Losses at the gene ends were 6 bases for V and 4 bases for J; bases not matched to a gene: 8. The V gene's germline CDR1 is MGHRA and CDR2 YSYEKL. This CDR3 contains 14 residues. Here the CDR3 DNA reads TGCGCCAGCAGTCCAGCGGGGGCCCCTTACGAGCAGTACTTC. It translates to CASSPAGAPYEQYF.